A selection of T cell receptor beta chains follows, all from one sample in a study of OX40 agonist ivuxolimab in advanced cancers. Some clones are missing from TCRdb's copy, which holds only in-frame ones; the method was immunoSEQ multiplex PCR. The sample contains 150,000 to 180,000 clones, roughly 92% of which appear only once. The starting material was CD4+ or CD8+ T cells sorted from blood, obtained in a trial of the OX40 agonist ivuxolimab. The receptors here all came from an adult with an advanced solid tumor such as melanoma, head and neck, liver or kidney cancer. Each CDR3 is given with its conserved first and last residue. The D gene is left open where the match is weak. Size values are once, few and many counts, or a class for expanded clones, and some rows have none.

>TRBD2|TRBV18|.|TRBJ2-3
CASSPGLAGGSSTDTQYF
TGTGCCAGCTCACCCGGACTAGCGGGGGGATCTAGCACAGATACGCAGTATTTT
>.|TRBV6-6|.|TRBJ1-5
CASREPNQPQHF
TGTGCCAGCAGGGAACCCAATCAGCCCCAGCATTTT
>TRBD2|TRBV9|.|TRBJ2-3
CASSVESGETDTQYF
TGTGCCAGCAGCGTGGAGAGCGGGGAGACAGATACGCAGTATTTT
>.|TRBV19|.|TRBJ1-1
CASSKGGNTEAFF
TGTGCCAGTAGTAAGGGGGGAAACACTGAAGCTTTCTTT
>.|TRBV27|.|TRBJ1-1
CASSFRVNTEAFF
TGTGCCAGCAGTTTCCGAGTCAACACTGAAGCTTTCTTT
>.|TRBV19|once|TRBJ1-4
CASSMGSAGVKEKLFF
TGTGCCAGTAGTATGGGGTCGGCAGGGGTGAAAGAAAAACTGTTTTTT
>TRBD2|TRBV6-1|.|TRBJ2-5
CASSHRTSGQETQYF
TGTGCCAGCAGCCACCGAACTAGCGGCCAAGAGACCCAGTACTTC
>TRBD2|TRBV4-1|.|TRBJ2-1
CASSQEEAGGINEQFF
TGCGCCAGCAGCCAAGAAGAAGCGGGGGGGATCAATGAGCAGTTCTTC
>.|TRBV9|.|TRBJ2-7
CASSVGQAPYEQYF
TGTGCCAGCAGCGTAGGACAGGCCCCCTACGAGCAGTACTTC
>TRBD1|TRBV5-1|.|TRBJ1-6
CASSLGDRSSPLHF
TGCGCCAGCAGCTTGGGGGACAGGAGTTCACCCCTCCACTTT
>TRBD1|TRBV7-2|.|TRBJ1-4
CASSVDRGITNEKLFF
TGTGCCAGCAGCGTGGACAGGGGAATAACTAATGAAAAACTGTTTTTT
>.|TRBV27|.|TRBJ2-5
CASSLRGETQYF
TGTGCCAGCAGTTTGAGGGGGGAGACCCAGTACTTC
>.|TRBV18|once|TRBJ1-4
CASSPQTGGEKLFF
TGTGCCAGCTCACCACAGACGGGGGGTGAAAAACTGTTTTTT
>.|TRBV18|.|TRBJ2-3
CASSPRGDGGTDTQYF
TGTGCCAGCTCACCTCGTGGGGACGGGGGCACAGATACGCAGTATTTT
>.|TRBV6-1|.|TRBJ2-5
CASWNGRSWETQYF
TGTGCCTCGTGGAACGGCCGAAGCTGGGAGACCCAGTACTTC
>.|TRBV18|.|TRBJ1-1
CASSPLRGPNTEAFF
TGTGCCAGCTCACCACTCAGGGGACCGAACACTGAAGCTTTCTTT
>TRBD2|TRBV15|.|TRBJ2-1
CATSVASGPYNEQFF
TGTGCCACCAGCGTTGCTAGCGGGCCATACAATGAGCAGTTCTTC
>.|TRBV2|.|TRBJ1-1
CASSDGTGNTEAFF
TGTGCCAGCAGCGACGGGACTGGGAACACTGAAGCTTTCTTT
>TRBD1|TRBV9|.|TRBJ2-3
CASSPAQGAPDTQYF
TGTGCCAGCAGCCCCGCACAGGGGGCCCCAGATACGCAGTATTTT
>.|TRBV9|.|TRBJ2-4
CASSGGPEKRVRNIQYF
TGTGCCAGCAGCGGAGGTCCCGAGAAGCGGGTAAGGAACATTCAGTACTTC
>TRBD2|TRBV5-1|.|TRBJ2-3
CASSLALAGGQGDTQYF
TGCGCCAGCAGCTTGGCGCTAGCGGGAGGGCAGGGAGATACGCAGTATTTT
>TRBD1|TRBV2|.|TRBJ2-3
CASRRQGADTQYF
TGTGCCAGCCGAAGGCAGGGGGCAGATACGCAGTATTTT
>TRBD1|TRBV6-5|.|TRBJ1-1
CASSTGGGNTEAFF
TGTGCCAGCAGTACAGGGGGAGGGAACACTGAAGCTTTCTTT
>.|TRBV5-8|.|TRBJ2-1
CASGRDGLYNEQFF
TGTGCCAGCGGCAGAGATGGGCTTTACAATGAGCAGTTCTTC
>TRBD1|TRBV5-8|.|TRBJ1-4
CASSVNFQGTGSLEKLFF
TGTGCCAGCAGCGTGAACTTCCAGGGGACAGGGAGCTTGGAAAAACTGTTTTTT
>.|TRBV5-4|.|TRBJ1-3
CASSLVAGVSGNTIYF
TGTGCCAGCAGCTTGGTGGCAGGGGTTTCTGGAAACACCATATATTTT
>TRBD1|TRBV18|.|TRBJ2-7
CASSPGTGGYYYEQYF
TGTGCCAGCTCACCCGGGACAGGCGGGTATTACTACGAGCAGTACTTC
>.|TRBV11-2|.|TRBJ2-5
CASSLRGGFRETQYF
TGTGCCAGCAGTCTTCGCGGTGGATTCCGGGAGACCCAGTACTTC
>TRBD1|TRBV7-2|few|TRBJ1-2
CASSAGQGLGYTF
TGTGCCAGCAGCGCCGGACAGGGGCTTGGCTACACCTTC
>.|TRBV9|.|TRBJ2-7
CASSVAGSWIYEQYF
TGTGCCAGCAGCGTAGCGGGGAGTTGGATCTACGAGCAGTACTTC
>.|TRBV10-3|.|TRBJ2-5
CAISESTQGLAPYF
TGTGCCATCAGTGAGTCGACTCAAGGCCTAGCCCCGTACTTC
>.|TRBV4-2|.|TRBJ2-7
CASSQDNLAVSYEQYF
TGTGCCAGCAGCCAAGATAATCTAGCCGTAAGCTACGAGCAGTACTTC
>TRBD1|TRBV9|.|TRBJ1-4
CASSPRTGGEKLFF
TGTGCCAGCAGCCCCCGGACAGGGGGGGAAAAACTGTTTTTT
>.|TRBV28|.|TRBJ1-3
CASSPMIGNTIYF
TGTGCCAGCAGTCCAATGATTGGAAACACCATATATTTT
>.|TRBV7-2|.|TRBJ2-7
CASSLSSDMSSYEQYF
TGTGCCAGCAGCTTATCGTCCGACATGAGCTCCTACGAGCAGTACTTC
>.|TRBV6-5|.|TRBJ1-5
CASRRQIGNQPQHF
TGTGCCAGCAGGAGACAGATTGGCAATCAGCCCCAGCATTTT
>.|TRBV6-6|once|TRBJ1-1
CASTPRGGYDEAFF
TGTGCCAGCACCCCAAGGGGGGGGTACGATGAAGCTTTCTTT